These 13 T cell receptor beta chains were sequenced from one sample in a study of blood T cell repertoires in COVID-19. Sequencing was performed with immunoSEQ multiplex PCR; in TCRdb, only in-frame clones are kept and a portion is missing. The sample has about 150,000 clones, around 84% seen once. Specimen: peripheral blood. These receptors were taken from a woman aged 45-59 years with acute or convalescent COVID-19.

The chain combines TRBV14 with TRBJ2-7; 7 bases map to TRBD1. Germline V CDR1 and CDR2: SGHDN, FVKESK. The CDR3 totals 14 residues. The J segment lost 1 base and the V segment lost 4 bases, leaving 4 bases of the junction unmatched. The CDR3 region is CASSLGGGSYEQYF. The DNA of the CDR3 is TGTGCCAGCAGCCTAGGGGGCGGTTCCTACGAGCAGTACTTC.

This clone has only a few counts. The V and J genes are TRBV9 and TRBJ2-5, with 10 bases matching TRBD1. With V trimmed by 8 bases and J by 1 base, 5 bases remained unmatched. The CDR3 consists of 14 residues. The germline CDR1 and CDR2 sequences are SGDLS and YYNGEE. CDR3 residues: CASSRTGGQETQYF. As DNA, the CDR3 is TGTGCCAGTTCTAGGACAGGGGGCCAAGAGACCCAGTACTTC.

The rearrangement links TRBV6-2 or TRBV6-3 to TRBJ2-4; the D gene is possibly TRBD1 (5 bases). Germline CDR1 reads MNHEY; CDR2 reads SVGEGT. Trimming cost V 5 bases and J 6 bases, with 5 bases left between them. CDR3 length equals 11 residues. The CDR3 sequence: CASSQGNIQYF. CDR3 in DNA: TGTGCCAGCAGTCAGGGAAACATTCAGTACTTC.

This sequence joins TRBV18 and TRBJ1-1; D gene ambiguous. V lost 1 base to trimming and J lost 0 bases, with 9 bases between them. Germline V gives CDR1 KGHSH, CDR2 LQKENI. The CDR3 covers 15 residues. The chain's CDR3 is CASSPLLIVNTEAFF. The CDR3 nucleotides are TGTGCCAGCTCACCACTCTTAATTGTGAACACTGAAGCTTTCTTT.

The chain employs TRBV9 and TRBJ1-2; no clear D. CDR3 length equals 12 residues. The germline gives CDR1 SGDLS, CDR2 YYNGEE. Between the trimmed V and J ends, which lost 3 bases and 1 base, there was a span of 4 bases. In DNA form, the CDR3 reads TGTGCCAGCAGCGACAGTAACTATGGCTACACCTTC. The encoded protein is CASSDSNYGYTF.

The rearrangement links TRBV19 to TRBJ2-7; possibly TRBD2 for D (5 bases). Germline CDR1 is LNHDA and CDR2 is SQIVND (reference sequence). This CDR3 comprises 15 residues. V was pared by 3 bases and J by 3 bases, with 15 bases between. Here the CDR3 reads CASSISQGGGYEQYF. CDR3 nucleotide sequence: TGTGCCAGTAGTATTTCACAAGGAGGTGGCTACGAGCAGTACTTC.

The genes are TRBV5-1 and TRBJ1-1; TRBD1 agrees at 8 bases. J was trimmed by 3 bases and V by 2 bases; bases with no gene match: 6. The CDR3 length is 15 residues. Per the germline V gene, CDR1 is SGHRS and CDR2 is YFSETQ. CDR3 protein: CASSFYQGADTEAFF. The CDR3 DNA reads TGCGCCAGCAGCTTCTATCAGGGGGCTGACACTGAAGCTTTCTTT. Based on the CDR3 plus reference TRBV5-1 and TRBJ1-1, the full variable domain is KAGVTQTPRYLIKTRGQQVTLSCSPISGHRSVSWYQQTPGQGLQFLFEYFSETQRNKGNFPGRFSGRQFSNSRSEMNVSTLELGDSALYLCASSFYQGADTEAFFGQGTRLTVV.

V gene TRBV10-3 combines with J gene TRBJ1-5; D unclear. CDR1 ENHRY and CDR2 SYGVKD come from the germline V gene. Trimming cost V 5 bases and J 8 bases, with 7 bases left between them. This CDR3 region has 11 residues. CDR3 DNA: TGTGCCATCAGTAAGGAGGAGCCCCAGCATTTT. Protein: CAISKEEPQHF.

This clone showed up just a few times. The chain is built from TRBV19 and TRBJ1-6; the match to TRBD1 covers 8 bases. From germline, CDR1 is LNHDA and CDR2 SQIVND (reference sequence). CDR3 length: 13 amino acids. The ends lost 9 bases at V and 10 bases at J; junction bases unmatched: 8. As DNA, the CDR3 is TGTGCCAGCACGGACAGGGAGCGATCACCCCTCCACTTT. Translated: CASTDRERSPLHF.

The chain is built from TRBV3-1 (or the pseudogene TRBV3-2) and TRBJ1-1, with D unresolved. This CDR3 region has 14 residues. Germline V gene lookup returns CDR1 LGHDT and CDR2 YNNKEL (reference sequence). Trimming removed 4 bases from V and 1 base from J, with 10 bases in between. This chain's CDR3 is CASSPSLANTEAFF. In DNA form, the CDR3 reads TGTGCCAGCAGCCCAAGTTTGGCGAACACTGAAGCTTTCTTT.

This clone was counted only a few times. The chain combines TRBV28 with TRBJ1-6, with TRBD1 as a possible D gene (5 bases). V lost 9 bases to trimming and J lost 5 bases, with 11 bases between them. There are 13 residues in the CDR3. Looked up from germline, CDR1 is MDHEN and CDR2 is SYDVKM. This CDR3 is CASWTGDNSPLHF. CDR3 DNA: TGTGCCAGTTGGACGGGGGATAATTCACCCCTCCACTTT.

V gene TRBV5-1 combines with J gene TRBJ1-1; the D gene is possibly TRBD1 (5 bases). The germline V and J ends were trimmed by 4 bases and 7 bases, with 14 bases remaining between them. The CDR3 has 13 amino acids. In germline, CDR1 is SGHRS, CDR2 YFSETQ. CDR3 in DNA: TGCGCCAGCAGCGAACGTACCGGGGGTGAAGCTTTCTTT. This gives the protein CASSERTGGEAFF. The complete variable domain, with remaining parts taken from reference TRBV5-1 and TRBJ1-1, reads KAGVTQTPRYLIKTRGQQVTLSCSPISGHRSVSWYQQTPGQGLQFLFEYFSETQRNKGNFPGRFSGRQFSNSRSEMNVSTLELGDSALYLCASSERTGGEAFFGQGTRLTVV.

The chain is built from TRBV5-1 and TRBJ2-1; 12 bases line up with TRBD2. The CDR3 has 14 residues. The germline CDR1 and CDR2 sequences are SGHRS and YFSETQ. V trimming: 5 bases; J trimming: 9 bases; junction bases outside the gene matches: 6. The chain's CDR3 is CASSRLAGGREQFF. In DNA form, the CDR3 reads TGCGCCAGCAGTAGGCTAGCGGGGGGGCGTGAGCAGTTCTTC. Full variable domain (outside the CDR3, taken from reference TRBV5-1 and TRBJ2-1): KAGVTQTPRYLIKTRGQQVTLSCSPISGHRSVSWYQQTPGQGLQFLFEYFSETQRNKGNFPGRFSGRQFSNSRSEMNVSTLELGDSALYLCASSRLAGGREQFFGPGTRLTVL.